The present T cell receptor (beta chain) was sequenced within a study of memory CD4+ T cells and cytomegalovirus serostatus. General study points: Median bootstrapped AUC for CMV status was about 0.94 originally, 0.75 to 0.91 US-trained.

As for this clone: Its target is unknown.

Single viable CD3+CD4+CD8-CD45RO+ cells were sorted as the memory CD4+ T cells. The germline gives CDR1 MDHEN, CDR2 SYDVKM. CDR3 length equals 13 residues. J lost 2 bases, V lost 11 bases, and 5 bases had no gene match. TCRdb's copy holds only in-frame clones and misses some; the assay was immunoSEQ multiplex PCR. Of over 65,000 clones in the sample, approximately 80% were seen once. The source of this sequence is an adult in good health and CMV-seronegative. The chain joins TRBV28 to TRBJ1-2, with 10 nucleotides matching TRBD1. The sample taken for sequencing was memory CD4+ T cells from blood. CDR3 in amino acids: CAGGTGENYGYTF. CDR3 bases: TGTGCCGGTGGGACAGGGGAAAACTATGGCTACACCTTC.